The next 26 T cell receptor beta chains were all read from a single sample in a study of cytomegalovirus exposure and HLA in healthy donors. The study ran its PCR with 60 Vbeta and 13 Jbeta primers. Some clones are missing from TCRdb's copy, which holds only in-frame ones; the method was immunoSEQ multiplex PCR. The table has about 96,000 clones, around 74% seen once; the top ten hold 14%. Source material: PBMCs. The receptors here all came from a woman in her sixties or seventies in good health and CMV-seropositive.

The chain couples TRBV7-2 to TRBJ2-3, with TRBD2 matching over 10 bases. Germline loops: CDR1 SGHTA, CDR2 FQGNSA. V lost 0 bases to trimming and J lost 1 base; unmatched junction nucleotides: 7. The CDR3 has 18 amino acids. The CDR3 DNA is TGTGCCAGCAGCTTAGCGGGTGGGCTAGCGGGGGGCACAGATACGCAGTATTTT. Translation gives CASSLAGGLAGGTDTQYF. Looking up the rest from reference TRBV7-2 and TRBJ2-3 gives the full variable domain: GAGVSQSPSNKVTEKGKDVELRCDPISGHTALYWYRQSLGQGLEFLIYFQGNSAPDKSGLPSDRFSAERTGGSVSTLTIQRTQQEDSAVYLCASSLAGGLAGGTDTQYFGPGTRLTVL.

CDR3 bases: TGCGCCAGCAGCTTGGGCTTAGCGGGCCTGTTATACAATGAGCAGTTCTTC. Translated: CASSLGLAGLLYNEQFF. The chain carries TRBV5-1 and TRBJ2-1; 7 positions agree with TRBD2. Trimming at V came to 0 bases and at J to 4 bases, leaving 10 bases not matched to a gene. CDR1 SGHRS and CDR2 YFSETQ come from the germline V gene. This CDR3 is 17 amino acids long.

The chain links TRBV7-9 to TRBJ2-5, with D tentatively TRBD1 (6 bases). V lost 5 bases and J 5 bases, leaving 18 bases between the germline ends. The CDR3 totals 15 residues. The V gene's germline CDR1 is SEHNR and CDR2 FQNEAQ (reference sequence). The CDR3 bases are TGTGCCAGCAGCCTTAAAAGGAGGCAGGGGGAGACCCAGTACTTC. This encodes CASSLKRRQGETQYF.

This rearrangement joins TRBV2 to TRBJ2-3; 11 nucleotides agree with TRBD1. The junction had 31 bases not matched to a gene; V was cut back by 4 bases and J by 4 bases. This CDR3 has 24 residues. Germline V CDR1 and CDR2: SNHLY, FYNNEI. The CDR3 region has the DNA TGTGCCAGCAGTGCTTCTCAGGGACAGGGGGGGAAGGGCCAAATCTTCCTTACCCCAGATACGCAGTATTTT. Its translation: CASSASQGQGGKGQIFLTPDTQYF.

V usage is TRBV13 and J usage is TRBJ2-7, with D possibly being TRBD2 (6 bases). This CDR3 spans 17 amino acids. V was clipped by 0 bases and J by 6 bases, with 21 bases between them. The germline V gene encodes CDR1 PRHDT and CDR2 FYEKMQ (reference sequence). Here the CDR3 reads CASSLGLRLGGLGEQYF. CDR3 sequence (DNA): TGTGCCAGCAGCTTAGGCTTAAGGCTCGGAGGGCTGGGCGAGCAGTACTTC.

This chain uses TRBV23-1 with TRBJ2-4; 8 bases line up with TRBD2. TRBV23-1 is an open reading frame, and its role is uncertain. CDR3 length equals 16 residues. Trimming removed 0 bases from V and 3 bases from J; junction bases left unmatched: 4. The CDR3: CASSQSRGVDKNIQYF. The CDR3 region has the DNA TGCGCCAGCAGTCAATCGCGGGGGGTGGACAAAAACATTCAGTACTTC.

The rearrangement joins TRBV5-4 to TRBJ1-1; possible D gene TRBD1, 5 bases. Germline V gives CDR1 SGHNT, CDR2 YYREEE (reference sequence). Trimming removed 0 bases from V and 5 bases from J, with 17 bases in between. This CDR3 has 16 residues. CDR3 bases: TGTGCCAGCAGCTTGGGGACCCTACCGGGGGTTACTGAAGCTTTCTTT. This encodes CASSLGTLPGVTEAFF.

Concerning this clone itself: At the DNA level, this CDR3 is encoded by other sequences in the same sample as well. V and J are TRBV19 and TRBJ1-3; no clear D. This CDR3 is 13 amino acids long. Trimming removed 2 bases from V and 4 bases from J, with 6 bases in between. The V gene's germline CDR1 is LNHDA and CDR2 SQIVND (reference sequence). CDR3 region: CASSILSGNTIYF. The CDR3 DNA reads TGTGCCAGTAGTATACTGTCCGGAAACACCATATATTTT.

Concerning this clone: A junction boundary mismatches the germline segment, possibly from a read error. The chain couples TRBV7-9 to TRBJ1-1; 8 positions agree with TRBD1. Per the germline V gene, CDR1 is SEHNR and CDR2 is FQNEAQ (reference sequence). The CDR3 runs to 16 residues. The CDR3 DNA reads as TGTTCCAGCATCCCACCCAGGGGGCTGGGGAACACTGAAGCTTTCTTT. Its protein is CSSIPPRGLGNTEAFF.

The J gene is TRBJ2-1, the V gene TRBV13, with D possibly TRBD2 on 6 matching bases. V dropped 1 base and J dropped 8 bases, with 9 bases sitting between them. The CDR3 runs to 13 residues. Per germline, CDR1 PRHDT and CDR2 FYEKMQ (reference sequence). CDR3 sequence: CASSLVRGHEQFF. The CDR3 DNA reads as TGTGCCAGCAGCTTAGTGCGGGGCCATGAGCAGTTCTTC. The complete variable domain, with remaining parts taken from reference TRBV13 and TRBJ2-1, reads AAGVIQSPRHLIKEKRETATLKCYPIPRHDTVYWYQQGPGQDPQFLISFYEKMQSDKGSIPDRFSAQQFSDYHSELNMSSLELGDSALYFCASSLVRGHEQFFGPGTRLTVL.

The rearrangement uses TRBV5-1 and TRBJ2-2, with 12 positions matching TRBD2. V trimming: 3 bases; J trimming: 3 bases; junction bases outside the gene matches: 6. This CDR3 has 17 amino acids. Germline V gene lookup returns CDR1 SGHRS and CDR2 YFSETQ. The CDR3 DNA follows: TGCGCCAGCAGCTCAGGACTAGCGGGAACCGACACCGGGGAGCTGTTTTTT. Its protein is CASSSGLAGTDTGELFF.

In DNA form, the CDR3 reads TGTGCCAGCAGCCAAGTTCTTCGTGAAAAACTGTTTTTT. Protein sequence: CASSQVLREKLFF. The chain combines TRBV4-2 with TRBJ1-4; D is uncertain. The CDR3 totals 13 residues. The V end lost 1 base, the J end lost 7 bases, and 7 bases lay between the germline ends. Germline CDR1 is LGHNA and CDR2 is YNFKEQ.

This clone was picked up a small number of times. The CDR3: CASSRTPQTTQYF. CDR3 sequence (DNA): TGTGCCAGCAGTCGGACTCCTCAAACTACGCAGTATTTT. The V gene is TRBV27, the J gene TRBJ2-3; D perhaps matches TRBD2 (5 bases). This CDR3 comprises 13 residues. V lost 5 bases to trimming and J lost 8 bases, with 14 bases between them. CDR1 MNHEY and CDR2 SMNVEV come from the germline V gene (reference sequence).

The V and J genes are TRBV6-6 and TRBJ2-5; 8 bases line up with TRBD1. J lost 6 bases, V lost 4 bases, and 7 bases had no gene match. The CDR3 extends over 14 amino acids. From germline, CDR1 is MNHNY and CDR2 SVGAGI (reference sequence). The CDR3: CASSCSQGAKTQYF. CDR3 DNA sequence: TGTGCCAGCAGTTGCTCGCAGGGGGCGAAGACCCAGTACTTC.

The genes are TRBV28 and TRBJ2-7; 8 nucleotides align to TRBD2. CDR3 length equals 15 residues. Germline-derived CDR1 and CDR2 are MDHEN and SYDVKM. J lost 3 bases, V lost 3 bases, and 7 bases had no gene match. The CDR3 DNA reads TGTGCCAGCAGTTTGATAAGCGGGGGTTTCTACGAGCAGTACTTC. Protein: CASSLISGGFYEQYF.

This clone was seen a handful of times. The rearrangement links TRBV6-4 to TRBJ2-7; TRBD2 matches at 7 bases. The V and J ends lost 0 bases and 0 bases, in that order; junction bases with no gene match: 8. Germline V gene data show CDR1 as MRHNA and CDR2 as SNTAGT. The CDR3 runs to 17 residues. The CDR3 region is CASSDSWLADSSYEQYF. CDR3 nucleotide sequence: TGTGCCAGCAGTGACTCGTGGCTAGCGGATAGCTCCTACGAGCAGTACTTC.

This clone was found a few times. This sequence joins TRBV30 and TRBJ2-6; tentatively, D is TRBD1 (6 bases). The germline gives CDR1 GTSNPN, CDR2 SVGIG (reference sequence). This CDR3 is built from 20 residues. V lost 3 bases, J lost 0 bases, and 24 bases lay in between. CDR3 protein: CAWSSGAGLGVGSGANVLTF. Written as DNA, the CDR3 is TGTGCCTGGAGCTCAGGGGCAGGCTTAGGGGTGGGCTCTGGGGCCAACGTCCTGACTTTC.

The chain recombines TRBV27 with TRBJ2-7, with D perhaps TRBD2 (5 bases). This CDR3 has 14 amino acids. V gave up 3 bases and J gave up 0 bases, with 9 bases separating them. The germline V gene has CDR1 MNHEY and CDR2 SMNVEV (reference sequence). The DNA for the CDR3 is TGTGCCAGCAGTTTCCGGGGAAGCTCCTACGAGCAGTACTTC. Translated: CASSFRGSSYEQYF.

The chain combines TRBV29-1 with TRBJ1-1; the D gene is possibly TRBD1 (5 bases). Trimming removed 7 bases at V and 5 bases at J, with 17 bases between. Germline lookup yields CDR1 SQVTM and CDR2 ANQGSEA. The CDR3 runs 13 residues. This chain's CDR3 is CSGGGWTRTEAFF. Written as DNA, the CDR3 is TGCAGCGGGGGGGGGTGGACGAGGACTGAAGCTTTCTTT.

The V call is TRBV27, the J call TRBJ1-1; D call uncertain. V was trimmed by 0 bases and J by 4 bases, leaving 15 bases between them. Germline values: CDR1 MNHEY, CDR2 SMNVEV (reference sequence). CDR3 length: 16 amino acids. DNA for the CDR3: TGTGCCAGCAGTTTATCGCGCGGGATCTTTGGCACTGAAGCTTTCTTT. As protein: CASSLSRGIFGTEAFF.

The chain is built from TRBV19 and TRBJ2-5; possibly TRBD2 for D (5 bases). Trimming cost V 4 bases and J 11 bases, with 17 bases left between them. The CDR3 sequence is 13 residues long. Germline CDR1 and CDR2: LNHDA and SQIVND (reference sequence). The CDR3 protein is CASSTPPGDEQYF. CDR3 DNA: TGTGCCAGTAGTACGCCCCCCGGGGATGAGCAGTACTTC.

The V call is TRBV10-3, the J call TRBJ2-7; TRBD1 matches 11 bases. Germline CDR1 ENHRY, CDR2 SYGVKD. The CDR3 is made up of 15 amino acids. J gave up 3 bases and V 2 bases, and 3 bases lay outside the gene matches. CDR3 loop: CAISEPGQGGYEQYF. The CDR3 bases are TGTGCCATCAGTGAGCCGGGACAGGGGGGCTACGAGCAGTACTTC.

The CDR3 protein is CASSFLTGPYGYTF. The DNA for the CDR3 is TGCGCCAGCAGCTTCCTTACAGGGCCCTATGGCTACACCTTC. This chain joins TRBV5-1 and TRBJ1-2; D is perhaps TRBD1 (6 bases). Trimming cost V 2 bases and J 4 bases, with 12 bases left between them. CDR3 size: 14 residues. In germline, CDR1 is SGHRS, CDR2 YFSETQ. Full variable domain (remainder filled in from reference TRBV5-1 and TRBJ1-2): KAGVTQTPRYLIKTRGQQVTLSCSPISGHRSVSWYQQTPGQGLQFLFEYFSETQRNKGNFPGRFSGRQFSNSRSEMNVSTLELGDSALYLCASSFLTGPYGYTFGSGTRLTVV.

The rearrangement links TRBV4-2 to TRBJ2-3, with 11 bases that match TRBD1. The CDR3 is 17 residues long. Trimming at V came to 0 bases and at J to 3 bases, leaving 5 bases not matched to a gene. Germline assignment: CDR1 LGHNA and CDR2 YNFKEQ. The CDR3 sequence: CASSQDADRGQTDTQYF. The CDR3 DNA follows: TGTGCCAGCAGCCAAGACGCGGACAGGGGGCAGACAGATACGCAGTATTTT.

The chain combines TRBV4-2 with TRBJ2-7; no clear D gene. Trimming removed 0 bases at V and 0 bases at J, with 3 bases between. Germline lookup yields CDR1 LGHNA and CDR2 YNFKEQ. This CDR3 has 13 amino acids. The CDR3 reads CASSQESSYEQYF. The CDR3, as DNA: TGTGCCAGCAGCCAAGAGAGCTCCTACGAGCAGTACTTC.

The CDR3 DNA reads as TGTGCCATCAGTGAGTCCGGCAGGGGCTACACCTTC. It codes for CAISESGRGYTF. This chain links TRBV10-3 with TRBJ1-2, with D unclear. Germline values: CDR1 ENHRY, CDR2 SYGVKD. This CDR3 has 12 amino acids. The ends were cut back, 0 bases at V and 8 bases at J, with 7 bases in the middle.